These T cell receptor beta chains were read from a single sample in a study of cytomegalovirus exposure and HLA in healthy donors. Data came from immunoSEQ multiplex PCR; TCRdb stores just in-frame clones and leaves some out. This sample carries 150,000 to 200,000 clones, over 65% of them seen once, and the ten largest clones take around 3.1%. Sequencing used PBMCs. The receptor source for this set is a woman aged 40 to 49 in good health and CMV-seronegative. Each CDR3 is given with its conserved first and last residue. Each record gives: V gene, CDR3 protein.

TRBV1	CTTLVYVVSEAFF
TRBV28	CASSTRQGAYQPQHF
TRBV7-2	CASSSRRATYNEQFF
TRBV5-1	CASSRPGSEKLFF
TRBV5-1	CASSLAITGLYSYNEQFF
TRBV7-2	CASSFSGGAGRTGELFF
TRBV6-5	CASRAAVSFGEAFF
TRBV5-1	CASSLASGQGLTPLHF
TRBV4-2	CASSSGLATDTQYF
TRBV14	CASSQDGLNYGYTF
TRBV5-4	CASSRTAMNTGAFF